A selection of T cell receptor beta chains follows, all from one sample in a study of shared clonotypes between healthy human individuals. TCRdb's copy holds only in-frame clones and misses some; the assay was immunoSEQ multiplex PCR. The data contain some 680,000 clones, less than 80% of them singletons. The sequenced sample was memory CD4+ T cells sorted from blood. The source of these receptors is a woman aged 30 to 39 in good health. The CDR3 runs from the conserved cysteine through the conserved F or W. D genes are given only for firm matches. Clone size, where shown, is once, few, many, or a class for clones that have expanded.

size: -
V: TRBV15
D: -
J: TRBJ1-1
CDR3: CATSRGLGTEAFF
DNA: TGTGCCACCAGCAGAGGACTAGGAACTGAAGCTTTCTTT

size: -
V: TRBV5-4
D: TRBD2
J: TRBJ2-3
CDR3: CASSTSVAGPADTQYF
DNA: TGTGCCAGCAGTACCTCGGTAGCGGGGCCGGCAGATACGCAGTATTTT

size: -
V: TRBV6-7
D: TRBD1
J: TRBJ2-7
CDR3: CASPGTVSPEHPRPGQGLVEQYF
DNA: TGTGCCAGCCCGGGAACAGTTTCTCCGGAGCACCCTAGACCGGGACAGGGTTTAGTCGAGCAGTACTTC

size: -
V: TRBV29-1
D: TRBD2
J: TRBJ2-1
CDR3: CSVFSGSNEQFF
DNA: TGCAGCGTTTTTAGCGGGAGCAATGAGCAGTTCTTC

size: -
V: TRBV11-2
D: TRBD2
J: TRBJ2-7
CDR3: CASSHGGAGSYEQYF
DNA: TGTGCCAGCAGCCACGGGGGGGCTGGGTCCTACGAGCAGTACTTC

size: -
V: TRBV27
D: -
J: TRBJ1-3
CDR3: CASSLSTSGNTIYF
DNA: TGTGCCAGCAGTTTATCGACCTCTGGAAACACCATATATTTT

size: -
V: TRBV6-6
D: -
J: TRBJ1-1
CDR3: CASTILGTTEAFF
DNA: TGTGCCAGCACCATACTGGGGACTACTGAAGCTTTCTTT

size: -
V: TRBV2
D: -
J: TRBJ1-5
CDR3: CASSRNRDQSNQPQHF
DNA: TGTGCCAGCAGTCGAAACAGGGATCAGAGCAATCAGCCCCAGCATTTT

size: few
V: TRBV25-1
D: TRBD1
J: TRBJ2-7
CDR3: CASSPGQGKTYEQYF
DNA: TGTGCCAGCAGTCCCGGACAGGGAAAGACGTACGAGCAGTACTTC

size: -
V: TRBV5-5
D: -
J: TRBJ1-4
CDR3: CASSRPGKEKLFF
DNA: TGTGCCAGCAGCCGCCCGGGGAAAGAAAAACTGTTTTTT

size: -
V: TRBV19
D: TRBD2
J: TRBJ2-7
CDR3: CASSILAGGTPYF
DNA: TGTGCCAGTAGTATCTTAGCGGGAGGTACGCCGTACTTC

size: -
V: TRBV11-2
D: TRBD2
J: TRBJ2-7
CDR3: CASSYTGLAGAWYEQYF
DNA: TGTGCCAGCAGCTACACGGGACTAGCGGGAGCGTGGTACGAGCAGTACTTC

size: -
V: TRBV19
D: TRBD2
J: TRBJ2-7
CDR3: CASSIGLAYEQYF
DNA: TGTGCCAGTAGTATCGGACTAGCCTACGAGCAGTACTTC

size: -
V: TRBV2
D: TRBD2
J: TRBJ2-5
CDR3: CASTSGRVQETQYF
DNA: TGTGCCAGCACTAGCGGGAGAGTCCAAGAGACCCAGTACTTC

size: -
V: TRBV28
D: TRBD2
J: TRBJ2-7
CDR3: CASSLSPTSGNHEQYF
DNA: TGTGCCAGCAGTTTATCGCCGACTAGCGGGAACCACGAGCAGTACTTC

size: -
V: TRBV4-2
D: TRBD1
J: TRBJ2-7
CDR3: CASSPSSGQSSYEQYF
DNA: TGTGCCAGCAGTCCTAGCTCGGGACAGAGCTCCTACGAGCAGTACTTC

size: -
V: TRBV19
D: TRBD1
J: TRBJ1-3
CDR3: CASRRRPGTGTSGNTIYF
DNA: TGTGCCAGTAGGAGACGACCCGGGACAGGAACCTCTGGAAACACCATATATTTT

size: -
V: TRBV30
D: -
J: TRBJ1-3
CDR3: CAANVIGAFSGNTIYF
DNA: TGTGCCGCCAATGTAATCGGGGCTTTCTCTGGAAACACCATATATTTT

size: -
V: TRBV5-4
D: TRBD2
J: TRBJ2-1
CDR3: CASSPDGRGYNEQFF
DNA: TGTGCCAGCAGCCCCGACGGGAGGGGTTACAATGAGCAGTTCTTC

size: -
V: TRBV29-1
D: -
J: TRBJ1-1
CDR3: CSVEGTGGLEAFF
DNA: TGCAGCGTAGAAGGGACCGGAGGCCTTGAAGCTTTCTTT

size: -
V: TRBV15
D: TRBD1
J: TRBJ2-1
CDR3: CATSRDRESNEQFF
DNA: TGTGCCACCAGCCGGGACAGGGAAAGCAATGAGCAGTTCTTC

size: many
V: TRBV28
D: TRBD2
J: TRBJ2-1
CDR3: CASSGAGASNEQFF
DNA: TGTGCCAGCAGTGGAGCGGGAGCGAGCAATGAGCAGTTCTTC

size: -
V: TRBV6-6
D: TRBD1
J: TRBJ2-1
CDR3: CASSSNRGTHEQFF
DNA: TGTGCCAGCAGTTCAAACAGGGGAACGCATGAGCAGTTCTTC

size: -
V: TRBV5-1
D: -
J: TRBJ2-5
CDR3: CASSLGFVETQYF
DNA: TGCGCCAGCAGCTTGGGATTTGTGGAGACCCAGTACTTC

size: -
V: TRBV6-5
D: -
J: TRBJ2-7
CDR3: CASSYGTDAGLQYF
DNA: TGTGCCAGCAGTTATGGGACTGATGCGGGGCTGCAGTACTTC

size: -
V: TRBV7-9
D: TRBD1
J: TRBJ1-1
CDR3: CASSSRTGVNTEAFF
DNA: TGTGCCAGCAGCTCTCGGACAGGGGTAAACACTGAAGCTTTCTTT

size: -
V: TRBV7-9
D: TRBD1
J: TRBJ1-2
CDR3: CASSLAGTGAHGYTF
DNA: TGTGCCAGCAGCTTAGCAGGGACAGGGGCCCATGGCTACACCTTC

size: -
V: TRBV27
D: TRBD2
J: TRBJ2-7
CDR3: CASSGLAGGSDSYEQYF
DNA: TGTGCCAGCAGCGGACTAGCGGGAGGTTCCGATTCCTACGAGCAGTACTTC

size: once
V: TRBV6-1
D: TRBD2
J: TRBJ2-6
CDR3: CASSGVDLAAVSGANVLTF
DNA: TGTGCCAGCAGTGGTGTCGATCTAGCGGCAGTCTCTGGGGCCAACGTCCTGACTTTC

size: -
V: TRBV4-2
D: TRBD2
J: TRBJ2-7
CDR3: CASSQELGGLAYEQYF
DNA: TGTGCCAGCAGCCAAGAATTGGGGGGACTAGCCTACGAGCAGTACTTC

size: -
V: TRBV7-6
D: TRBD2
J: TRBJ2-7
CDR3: CASSPQGQTSGLYEQYF
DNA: TGTGCCAGCAGCCCGCAGGGACAGACTAGCGGCCTCTACGAGCAGTACTTC

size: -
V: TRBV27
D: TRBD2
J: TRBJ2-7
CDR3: CASSHQREVRDEQYF
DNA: TGTGCCAGCAGTCATCAGCGGGAGGTTCGGGACGAGCAGTACTTC

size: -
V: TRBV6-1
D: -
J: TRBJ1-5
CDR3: CASSEVPGTGNQPQHF
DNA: TGTGCCAGCAGTGAAGTACCCGGGACGGGCAATCAGCCCCAGCATTTT

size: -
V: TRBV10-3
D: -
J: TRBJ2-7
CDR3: CAISGGETGSEQYF
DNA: TGTGCCATCAGCGGGGGGGAGACAGGGTCCGAGCAGTACTTC

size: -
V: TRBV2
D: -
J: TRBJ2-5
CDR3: CASRWSGTQYF
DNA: TGTGCCAGCAGATGGAGTGGGACCCAGTACTTC

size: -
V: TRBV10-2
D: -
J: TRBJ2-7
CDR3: CASTELSVAYEQYF
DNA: TGCGCCAGCACCGAACTTTCTGTGGCCTACGAGCAGTACTTC

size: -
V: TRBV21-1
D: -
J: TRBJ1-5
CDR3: CASSKWGRGQPQHF
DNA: TGTGCCAGCAGCAAGTGGGGGAGAGGCCAGCCCCAGCATTTT

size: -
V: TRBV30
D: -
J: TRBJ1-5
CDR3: CAWSIRSGGSAGQPQHF
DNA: TGTGCCTGGAGTATCAGATCCGGCGGGTCGGCCGGTCAGCCCCAGCATTTT

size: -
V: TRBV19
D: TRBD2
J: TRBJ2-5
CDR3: CASSFRLAAETQYF
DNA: TGTGCCAGTAGTTTCCGACTAGCGGCAGAGACCCAGTACTTC

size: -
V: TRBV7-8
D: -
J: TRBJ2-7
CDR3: CASSLGIGEQYF
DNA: TGTGCCAGCAGCTTGGGGATCGGAGAGCAGTACTTC

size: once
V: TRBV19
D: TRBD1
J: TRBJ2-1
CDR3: CASSTDRVGYNEQFF
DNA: TGTGCCAGTAGTACGGACAGGGTGGGATACAATGAGCAGTTCTTC

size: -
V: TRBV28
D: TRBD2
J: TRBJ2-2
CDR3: CASSLAGGLYGELFF
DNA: TGTGCCAGCAGTTTAGCGGGAGGGCTGTACGGGGAGCTGTTTTTT

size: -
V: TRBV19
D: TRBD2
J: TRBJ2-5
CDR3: CASSAGTSDQETQYF
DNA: TGTGCCAGTAGTGCCGGGACTAGCGACCAAGAGACCCAGTACTTC

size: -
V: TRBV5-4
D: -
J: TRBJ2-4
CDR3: CASSPQATLLAKNIQYF
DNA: TGTGCCAGCAGCCCACAAGCCACCTTACTAGCCAAAAACATTCAGTACTTC

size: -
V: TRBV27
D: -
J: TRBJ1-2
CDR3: CASSPTISGVSGYTF
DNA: TGTGCCAGCAGTCCCACCATCTCCGGGGTTAGTGGCTACACCTTC

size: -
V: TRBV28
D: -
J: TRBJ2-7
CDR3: CASISPGLDYEQYF
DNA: TGTGCCAGCATCTCACCCGGGTTAGACTACGAGCAGTACTTC